The clone carrying this T cell receptor beta chain was observed once. The source of the sample is a study of PD-L1 blockade in urothelial cancer. Study details: Analysis of the blood was performed 3 weeks (second dose) and 6 weeks after treatment start.

The method was immunoSEQ multiplex PCR; TCRdb's version includes in-frame clones alone and lacks a portion of them. Of more than 90,000 clones listed, around 86% are singletons. Time point reported: pretreatment peripheral blood. Each patient contributed between 1 and 8 total time points of blood mononuclear cells, pretreatment and during treatment. The source was PBMCs, collected around atezolizumab (anti-PD-L1) treatment. This TCR was sampled from a man aged 55-75 years with urothelial cancer.

The CDR3 nucleotides read TGTGCCAGCAGTGAATCAGGTTATAGCAATCAGCCCCAGCATTTT. Translated: CASSESGYSNQPQHF. This sequence joins TRBV6-1 and TRBJ1-5; D call uncertain. V lost 2 bases to trimming and J lost 0 bases, with 8 bases between them. Germline CDR1 reads MNHNS; CDR2 reads SASEGT. This CDR3 comprises 15 residues.